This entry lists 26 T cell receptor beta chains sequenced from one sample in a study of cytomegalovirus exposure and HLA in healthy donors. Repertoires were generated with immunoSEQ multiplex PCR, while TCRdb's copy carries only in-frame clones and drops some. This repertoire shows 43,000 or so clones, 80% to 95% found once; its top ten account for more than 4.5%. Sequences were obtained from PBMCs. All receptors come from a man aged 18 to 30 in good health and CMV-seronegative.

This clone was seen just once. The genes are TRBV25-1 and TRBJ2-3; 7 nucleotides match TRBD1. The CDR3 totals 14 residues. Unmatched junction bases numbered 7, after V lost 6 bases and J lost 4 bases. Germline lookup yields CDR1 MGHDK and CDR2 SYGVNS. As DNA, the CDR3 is TGTGCCAGCAGCGACAGGGTGGTGTCAGATACGCAGTATTTT. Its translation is CASSDRVVSDTQYF. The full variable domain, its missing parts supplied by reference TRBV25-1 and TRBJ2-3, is EADIYQTPRYLVIGTGKKITLECSQTMGHDKMYWYQQDPGMELHLIHYSYGVNSTEKGDLSSESTVSRIRTEHFPLTLESARPSHTSQYLCASSDRVVSDTQYFGPGTRLTVL.

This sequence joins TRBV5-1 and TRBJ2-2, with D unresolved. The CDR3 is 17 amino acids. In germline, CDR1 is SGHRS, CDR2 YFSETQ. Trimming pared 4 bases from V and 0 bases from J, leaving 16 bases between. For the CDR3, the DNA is TGCGCCAGCAGCCCCCACCCGACAATAGCGAACACCGGGGAGCTGTTTTTT. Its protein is CASSPHPTIANTGELFF.

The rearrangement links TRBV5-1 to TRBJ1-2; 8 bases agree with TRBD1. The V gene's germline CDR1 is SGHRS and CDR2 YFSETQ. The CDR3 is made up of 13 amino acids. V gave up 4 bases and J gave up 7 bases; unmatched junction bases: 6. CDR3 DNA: TGCGCCAGCAGCGAGACAGGGGAACGTGGCTACACCTTC. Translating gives CASSETGERGYTF.

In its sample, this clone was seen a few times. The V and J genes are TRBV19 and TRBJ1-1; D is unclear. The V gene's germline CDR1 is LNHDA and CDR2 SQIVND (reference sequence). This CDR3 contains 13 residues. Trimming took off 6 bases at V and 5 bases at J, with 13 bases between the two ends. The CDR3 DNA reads TGTGCCAGTAGCCCCCGGAGGTTAACTGAAGCTTTCTTT. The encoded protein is CASSPRRLTEAFF.

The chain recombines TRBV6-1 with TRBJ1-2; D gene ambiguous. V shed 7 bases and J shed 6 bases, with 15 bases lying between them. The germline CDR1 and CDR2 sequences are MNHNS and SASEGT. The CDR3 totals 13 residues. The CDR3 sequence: CASKGPAGDGYTF. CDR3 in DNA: TGTGCCAGCAAGGGCCCCGCGGGCGATGGCTACACCTTC.

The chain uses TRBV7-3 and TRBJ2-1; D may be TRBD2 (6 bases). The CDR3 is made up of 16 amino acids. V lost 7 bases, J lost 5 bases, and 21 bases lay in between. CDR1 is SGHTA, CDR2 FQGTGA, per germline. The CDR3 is CASNPPGASAHNEQFF. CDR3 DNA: TGTGCCAGCAATCCCCCCGGGGCTAGCGCACACAATGAGCAGTTCTTC.

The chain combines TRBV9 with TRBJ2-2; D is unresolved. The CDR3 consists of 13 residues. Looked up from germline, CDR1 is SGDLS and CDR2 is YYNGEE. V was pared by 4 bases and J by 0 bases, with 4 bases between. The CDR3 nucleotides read TGTGCCAGCAGCTTCTCGAACACCGGGGAGCTGTTTTTT. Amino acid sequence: CASSFSNTGELFF.

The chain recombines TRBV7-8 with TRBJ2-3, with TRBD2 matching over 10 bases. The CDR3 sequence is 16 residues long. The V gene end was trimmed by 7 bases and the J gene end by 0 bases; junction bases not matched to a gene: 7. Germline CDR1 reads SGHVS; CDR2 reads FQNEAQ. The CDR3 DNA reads TGTGCCAGCACCCGAAATAGCGGGGGGAGCACAGATACGCAGTATTTT. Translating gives CASTRNSGGSTDTQYF.

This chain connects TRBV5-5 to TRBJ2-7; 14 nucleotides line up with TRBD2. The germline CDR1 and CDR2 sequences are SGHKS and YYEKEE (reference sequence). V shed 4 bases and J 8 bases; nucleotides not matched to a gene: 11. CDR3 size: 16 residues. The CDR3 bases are TGTGCCAGCAGCCCCCTGACTAGCGGGAGGGCTGGGCAGCAGTACTTC. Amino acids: CASSPLTSGRAGQQYF. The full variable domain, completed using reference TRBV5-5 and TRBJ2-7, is DAGVTQSPTHLIKTRGQQVTLRCSPISGHKSVSWYQQVLGQGPQFIFQYYEKEERGRGNFPDRFSARQFPNYSSELNVNALLLGDSALYLCASSPLTSGRAGQQYFGPGTRLTVT.

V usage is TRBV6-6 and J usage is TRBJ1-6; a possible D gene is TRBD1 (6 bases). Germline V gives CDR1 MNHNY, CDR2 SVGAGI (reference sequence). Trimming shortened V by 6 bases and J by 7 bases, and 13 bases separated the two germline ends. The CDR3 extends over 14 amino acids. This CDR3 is CASREGQSNSPLHF. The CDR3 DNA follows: TGTGCCAGCAGGGAAGGACAGAGCAATTCACCCCTCCACTTT.

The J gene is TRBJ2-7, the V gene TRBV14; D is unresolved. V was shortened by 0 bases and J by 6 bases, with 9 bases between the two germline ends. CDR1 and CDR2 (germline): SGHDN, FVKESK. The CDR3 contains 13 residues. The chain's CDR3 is CASSQDLYREQYF. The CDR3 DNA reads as TGTGCCAGCAGCCAAGACCTCTACCGCGAGCAGTACTTC. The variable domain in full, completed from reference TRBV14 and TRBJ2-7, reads EAGVTQFPSHSVIEKGQTVTLRCDPISGHDNLYWYRRVMGKEIKFLLHFVKESKQDESGMPNNRFLAERTGGTYSTLKVQPAELEDSGVYFCASSQDLYREQYFGPGTRLTVT.

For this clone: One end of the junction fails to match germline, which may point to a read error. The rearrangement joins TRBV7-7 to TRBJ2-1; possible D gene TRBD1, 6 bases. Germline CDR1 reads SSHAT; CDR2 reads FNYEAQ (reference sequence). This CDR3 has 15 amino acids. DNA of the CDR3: TGTGCTAGCAGCTTAGAAAGGGGGATGGGCAATGAGCAGTTCTTC. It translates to CASSLERGMGNEQFF.

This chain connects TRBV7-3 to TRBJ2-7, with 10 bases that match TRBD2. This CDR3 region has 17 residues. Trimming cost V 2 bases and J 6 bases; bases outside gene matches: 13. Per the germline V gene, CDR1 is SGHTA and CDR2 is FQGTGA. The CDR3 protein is CASSLGTRGLAGAEQYF. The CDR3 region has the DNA TGTGCCAGCAGCTTAGGGACGCGCGGGCTAGCGGGAGCCGAGCAGTACTTC.

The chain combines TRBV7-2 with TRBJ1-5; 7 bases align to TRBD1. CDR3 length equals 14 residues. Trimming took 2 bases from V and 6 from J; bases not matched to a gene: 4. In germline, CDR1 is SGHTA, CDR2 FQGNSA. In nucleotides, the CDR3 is TGTGCCAGCAGCTTAAAGGGGGCAGGTCAGCCCCAGCATTTT. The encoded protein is CASSLKGAGQPQHF.

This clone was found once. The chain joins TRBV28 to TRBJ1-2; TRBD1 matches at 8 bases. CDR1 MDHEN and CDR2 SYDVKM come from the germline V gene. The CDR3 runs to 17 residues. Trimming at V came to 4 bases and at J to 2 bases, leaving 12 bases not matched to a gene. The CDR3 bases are TGTGCCAGCAGTTCCGGGACAGGCAACCGGGAAAACTATGGCTACACCTTC. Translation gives CASSSGTGNRENYGYTF.

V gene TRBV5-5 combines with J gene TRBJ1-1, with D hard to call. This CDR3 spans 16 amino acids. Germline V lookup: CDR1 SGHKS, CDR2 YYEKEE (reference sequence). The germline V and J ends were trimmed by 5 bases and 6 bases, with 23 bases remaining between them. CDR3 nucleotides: TGTGCCAGCAGGACGATGAACGATCCTATGCGGGCTGAAGCTTTCTTT. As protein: CASRTMNDPMRAEAFF.

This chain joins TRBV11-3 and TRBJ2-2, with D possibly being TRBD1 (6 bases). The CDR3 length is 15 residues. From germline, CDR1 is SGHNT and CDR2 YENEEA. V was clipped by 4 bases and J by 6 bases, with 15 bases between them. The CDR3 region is CASSSPKQGSGELFF. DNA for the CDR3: TGTGCCAGCAGCTCCCCCAAACAGGGATCCGGGGAGCTGTTTTTT.

CDR3 sequence (DNA): TGTGCCAGCAGCCCGGTTCCGGGATACAATGAGCAGTTCTTC. It codes for CASSPVPGYNEQFF. The chain links TRBV5-4 to TRBJ2-1; D perhaps matches TRBD2 (5 bases). V lost 4 bases to trimming and J lost 4 bases, with 12 bases between them. The CDR3 spans 14 residues. Germline CDR1 and CDR2: SGHNT and YYREEE (reference sequence).

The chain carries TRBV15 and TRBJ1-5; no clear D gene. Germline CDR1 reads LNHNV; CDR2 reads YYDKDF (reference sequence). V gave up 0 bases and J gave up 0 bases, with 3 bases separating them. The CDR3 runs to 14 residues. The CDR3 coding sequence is TGTGCCACCAGCAGAGACGGTAGCAATCAGCCCCAGCATTTT. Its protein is CATSRDGSNQPQHF.

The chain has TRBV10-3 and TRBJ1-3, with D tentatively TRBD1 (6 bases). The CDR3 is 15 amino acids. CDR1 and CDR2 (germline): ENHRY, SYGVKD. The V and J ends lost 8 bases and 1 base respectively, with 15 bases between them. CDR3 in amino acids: CAIGGGAPSGNTIYF. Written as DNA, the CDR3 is TGTGCCATCGGAGGGGGGGCCCCTTCTGGAAACACCATATATTTT.

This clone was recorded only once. The CDR3 DNA reads as TGTGCCAGCAGCGTAGAGGTCCAGGGCGTTAGCTCTGGGGCCAACGTCCTGACTTTC. Its translation is CASSVEVQGVSSGANVLTF. The chain carries TRBV9 and TRBJ2-6; a weak D match, TRBD1 (5 bases). The V end was cut by 0 bases, the J end by 0 bases, with 16 bases between. The CDR3 has 19 amino acids. Germline V CDR1 and CDR2: SGDLS, YYNGEE.

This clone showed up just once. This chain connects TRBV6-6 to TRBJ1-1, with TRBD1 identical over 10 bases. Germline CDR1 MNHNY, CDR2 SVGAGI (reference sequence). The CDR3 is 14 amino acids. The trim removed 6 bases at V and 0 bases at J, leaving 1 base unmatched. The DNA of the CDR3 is TGTGCCAGCAGGGACAGGGGGATGAACACTGAAGCTTTCTTT. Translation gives CASRDRGMNTEAFF.

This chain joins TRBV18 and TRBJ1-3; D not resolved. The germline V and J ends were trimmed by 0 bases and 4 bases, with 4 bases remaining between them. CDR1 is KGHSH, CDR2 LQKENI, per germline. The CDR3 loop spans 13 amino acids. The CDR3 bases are TGTGCCAGCTCACCACCTATGGGAAACACCATATATTTT. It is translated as CASSPPMGNTIYF.

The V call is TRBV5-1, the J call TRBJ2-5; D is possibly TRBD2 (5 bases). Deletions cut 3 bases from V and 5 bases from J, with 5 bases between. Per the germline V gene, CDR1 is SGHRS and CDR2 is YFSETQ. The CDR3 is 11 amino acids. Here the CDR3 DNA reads TGCGCCAGCAGCTCGGGGGAGACCCAGTACTTC. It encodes CASSSGETQYF.

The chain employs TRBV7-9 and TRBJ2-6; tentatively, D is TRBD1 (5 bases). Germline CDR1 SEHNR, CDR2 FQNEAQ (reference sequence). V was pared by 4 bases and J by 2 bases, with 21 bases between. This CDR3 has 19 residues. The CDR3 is CASSYEIKGLGTGANVLTF. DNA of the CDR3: TGTGCCAGCAGCTACGAGATCAAGGGGCTCGGAACTGGGGCCAACGTCCTGACTTTC.

The CDR3 loop reads CASSPGTSGGTDTQYF. In nucleotides, the CDR3 is TGTGCCAGCAGCCCAGGGACTAGCGGGGGTACAGATACGCAGTATTTT. The genes are TRBV5-4 and TRBJ2-3, with 14 bases lining up with TRBD2. The CDR3 totals 16 residues. The junction had 4 bases not matched to a gene; V was cut back by 4 bases and J by 3 bases. Germline V lookup: CDR1 SGHNT, CDR2 YYREEE (reference sequence). Full variable domain (rest looked up from reference TRBV5-4 and TRBJ2-3): ETGVTQSPTHLIKTRGQQVTLRCSSQSGHNTVSWYQQALGQGPQFIFQYYREEENGRGNFPPRFSGLQFPNYSSELNVNALELDDSALYLCASSPGTSGGTDTQYFGPGTRLTVL.